What follows describes a single T cell receptor (beta chain). Trimming cost V 7 bases and J 4 bases, with 12 bases left between them. The length of the CDR3 is 13 residues. Germline V gene sequence: CDR1 SEHNR, CDR2 FQNEAQ (reference sequence). The data were obtained in a study of blood T cell repertoires in COVID-19. Libraries were prepared by immunoSEQ multiplex PCR; TCRdb keeps only in-frame clonotypes and omits some of them. The sample carries some 140,000 clones, approximately 84% recorded once. The rearrangement uses TRBV7-9 and TRBJ2-3, with D possibly matching TRBD2 (5 bases). The specimen sequenced was peripheral blood. This clonotype was obtained from a woman older than 75 with acute or convalescent COVID-19. The chain's CDR3 is CASTLSGSDTQYF. The DNA for the CDR3 is TGTGCCAGCACCCTCAGCGGCTCAGATACGCAGTATTTT.